The rows below give T cell receptor beta chains drawn from one sample of a study of T cell responses to AZD1222 COVID-19 vaccine. Libraries were prepared by immunoSEQ multiplex PCR; TCRdb keeps only in-frame clonotypes and omits some of them. The sample holds 150,000 to 200,000 clones, roughly nine tenths seen once. The input for sequencing was peripheral blood, taken on day 0 of AZD1222 vaccination. These receptors all stem from an adult in good health. Each CDR3 is given with its conserved first and last residue. Each record gives: D gene, clone size, V gene, J gene, CDR3 DNA, CDR3 protein. D genes are given only for firm matches. The size entry is marked missing in some rows and otherwise reads once, few, many or a size class.

TRBD1,NA,TRBV30,TRBJ1-4,TGTGCCTGGGGCGACAGGGGGAGAGTGGTAACTAATGAAAAACTGTTTTTT,CAWGDRGRVVTNEKLFF
NA,few,TRBV11-3,TRBJ2-6,TGTGCCAGCAGCCCGAGCGGGGCCAACGTCCTGACTTTC,CASSPSGANVLTF
TRBD1,NA,TRBV5-4,TRBJ1-5,TGTGCCAGCAGCTTGATGGGACAGGGGGCAAGGACCCAGCATTTT,CASSLMGQGARTQHF
NA,NA,TRBV7-9,TRBJ1-1,TGTGCCAGCAGCCGCGGGACTCTAAACACTGAAGCTTTCTTT,CASSRGTLNTEAFF
NA,NA,TRBV6-4,TRBJ2-2,TGTGCCAGCAGGCGGTTGGTGGAGTCCGGGGAGCTGTTTTTT,CASRRLVESGELFF
NA,NA,TRBV3-1/TRBV3-2,TRBJ1-3,TGTGCCAGCAGCCACCGGTCGAACTCTGGAAACACCATATATTTT,CASSHRSNSGNTIYF
NA,once,TRBV12-3/TRBV12-4,TRBJ2-5,TGTGCCAGCGGGCTAAAGGTTGAGACCCAGTACTTC,CASGLKVETQYF
NA,NA,TRBV12-3/TRBV12-4,TRBJ2-7,TGTGCCAGCAGAATTGTGCTTGGGGAGCAGTACTTC,CASRIVLGEQYF
NA,NA,TRBV30,TRBJ1-3,TGTGCCTGGAGAGGGGGGTACCCCGGCTCTGGAAACACCATATATTTT,CAWRGGYPGSGNTIYF
NA,NA,TRBV27,TRBJ1-4,TGTGCCAGCACCCTTCGTCTTGCAACTAATGAAAAACTGTTTTTT,CASTLRLATNEKLFF
TRBD1,NA,TRBV5-1,TRBJ1-5,TGCGCCAGCAGCTGGGCCGGGACAGGGGATCAGCCCCAGCATTTT,CASSWAGTGDQPQHF